The 3 T cell receptor beta chains below all came from one sample that was sequenced in a study of T-cell reconstitution after alpha-beta-depleted transplantation in children. A TCRbeta library incorporating unique molecular identifiers was prepared. One entry per CDR3 protein results from TCRdb running MiXCR on the PCR reads. The sample lists roughly 120,000 distinct CDR3 sequences, about 9.3% occurring once. This sample comprised PBMCs from the stem cell graft donor, obtained from the stem cell graft. Every receptor here comes from a human donor who donated a stem cell graft to a child with acute lymphoblastic leukemia.

This clonotype appeared many times. J is TRBJ2-1 and V is TRBV12-3 or TRBV12-4, with a weak D call TRBD1 (5 bases). The CDR3 has 15 amino acids. V lost 6 bases and J 7 bases, leaving 19 bases between the germline ends. DNA of the CDR3: TGTGCCAGCAGAGATCGCCTGCGTAAGGGGAATGAGCAGTTCTTC. Protein product: CASRDRLRKGNEQFF.

In its sample, this clonotype was seen many times. The chain employs TRBV18 and TRBJ2-7, with TRBD2 identical over 9 bases. Germline V CDR1 and CDR2: KGHSH, LQKENI. V was pared by 3 bases and J by 5 bases, with 8 bases of the junction left unmatched. The CDR3 length is 15 residues. CDR3 protein: CASSPGLAKEDEQYF. The CDR3 DNA reads TGTGCCAGCTCACCTGGACTAGCGAAGGAGGACGAGCAGTACTTC.

J is TRBJ2-7 and V is TRBV7-9; D unresolved. V lost 6 bases and J 5 bases, leaving 17 bases between the germline ends. Germline V CDR1 and CDR2: SEHNR, FQNEAQ (reference sequence). The CDR3 runs to 14 residues. CDR3 region: CASRLGIGSDEQYF. The CDR3 DNA is TGTGCCAGCAGGTTGGGAATAGGGTCCGACGAGCAGTACTTC.